This T cell receptor (beta chain) was retrieved from a study of blood T cell repertoires in COVID-19. Study-wide background: Both acute and convalescent COVID-19 samples were obtained from the United States, Italy and Spain. The analysed material was cDNA or gDNA that came from T cells, B-cell-depleted T cells, or PBMCs.

Original processing notes: Amplifying reference gene primers gave estimates of nucleated cell counts. Libraries were prepared by immunoSEQ multiplex PCR; TCRdb keeps only in-frame clonotypes and omits some of them. The D gene and trimming were derived from the DNA, and the V and J assignments and clone size from that table. The table includes around 200,000 clones, roughly four fifths detected once. The germline V gene encodes CDR1 SGHTA and CDR2 FQGNSA. The CDR3 totals 14 residues. The V segment lost 5 bases and the J segment 2 bases; nucleotides outside the gene matches: 4. In this sample, this clone turned up once.

Material: peripheral blood. The V and J genes are TRBV7-2 and TRBJ2-7, with 9 bases lining up with TRBD1. The source of this sequence is a human donor with acute or convalescent COVID-19. The donor label of this sample is uncertain. As DNA, the CDR3 is TGTGCCAGCAGCGCAGGGGACAGGGCCTACGAGCAGTACTTC. This sequence encodes CASSAGDRAYEQYF. The full variable domain, with the rest looked up from reference TRBV7-2 and TRBJ2-7, is GAGVSQSPSNKVTEKGKDVELRCDPISGHTALYWYRQSLGQGLEFLIYFQGNSAPDKSGLPSDRFSAERTGGSVSTLTIQRTQQEDSAVYLCASSAGDRAYEQYFGPGTRLTVT.